Listed below are T cell receptor beta chains from one sample, sequenced in a study of Graves' ophthalmopathy and Graves' hyperthyroidism. TCRdb analysed the multiplex PCR reads with MiXCR anew, one entry per CDR3 protein. The data show 500,000 to 700,000 distinct CDR3 sequences, 22% seen once. The specimen was peripheral blood. These TCRs come from a woman aged 18-29 years with stable Graves' hyperthyroidism. Some clones in this sample may be carry-over from other donors' samples. CDR3s include the opening cysteine and the closing phenylalanine or tryptophan. A D gene is named only where the DNA matches it firmly. Expanded clones are given a class, and other clones once, few, many or no size at all.

j_gene: TRBJ2-7
d_gene: TRBD1
v_gene: TRBV7-3
abundance: NA
CDR3aa: CASSPYQGAFYEQYF
CDR3nt: TGTGCCAGCAGCCCCTACCAGGGGGCTTTCTACGAGCAGTACTTC

j_gene: TRBJ2-5
d_gene: NA
v_gene: TRBV6-1
abundance: NA
CDR3aa: CASRGQRAQETQYF
CDR3nt: TGTGCCAGCAGAGGACAGCGAGCACAAGAGACCCAGTACTTC

j_gene: TRBJ1-2
d_gene: NA
v_gene: TRBV7-2
abundance: many
CDR3aa: CASTTSSGPYGYTF
CDR3nt: TGTGCCAGCACCACCAGTTCAGGACCTTATGGCTACACCTTC

j_gene: TRBJ1-1
d_gene: NA
v_gene: TRBV2
abundance: NA
CDR3aa: CASSDLHGTRTVNTEAFF
CDR3nt: TGTGCCAGCAGTGATCTCCACGGGACACGAACAGTGAACACTGAAGCTTTCTTT

j_gene: TRBJ1-1
d_gene: TRBD1
v_gene: TRBV28
abundance: many
CDR3aa: CASSLWTGKAEAFF
CDR3nt: TGTGCCAGCAGTCTCTGGACAGGGAAAGCTGAAGCTTTCTTT

j_gene: TRBJ1-2
d_gene: NA
v_gene: TRBV20-1
abundance: many
CDR3aa: CSARRPGGNGYTF
CDR3nt: TGCAGTGCTAGGCGCCCGGGCGGCAATGGCTACACCTTC

j_gene: TRBJ1-2
d_gene: TRBD1
v_gene: TRBV15
abundance: NA
CDR3aa: CATSRDKGAGYGYTF
CDR3nt: TGTGCCACCAGCAGAGATAAGGGGGCGGGCTATGGCTACACCTTC

j_gene: TRBJ2-7
d_gene: NA
v_gene: TRBV29-1
abundance: few
CDR3aa: CSPEGDRGEEQYF
CDR3nt: TGCAGCCCCGAAGGCGACAGAGGTGAGGAGCAGTACTTC

j_gene: TRBJ1-3
d_gene: NA
v_gene: TRBV15
abundance: many
CDR3aa: CATSSNYGPENTIYF
CDR3nt: TGTGCCACCAGCAGTAATTACGGCCCGGAAAACACCATATATTTT

j_gene: TRBJ1-1
d_gene: NA
v_gene: TRBV5-1
abundance: many
CDR3aa: CASSFTGTNTEAFF
CDR3nt: TGCGCCAGCAGCTTTACAGGGACGAACACTGAAGCTTTCTTT

j_gene: TRBJ1-2
d_gene: NA
v_gene: TRBV7-9
abundance: many
CDR3aa: CASFNYGYTF
CDR3nt: TGTGCCAGCTTTAACTATGGCTACACCTTC

j_gene: TRBJ2-5
d_gene: NA
v_gene: TRBV12-3/TRBV12-4
abundance: many
CDR3aa: CASSLSFQETQYF
CDR3nt: TGTGCCAGCAGTTTATCCTTCCAAGAGACCCAGTACTTC

j_gene: TRBJ2-7
d_gene: NA
v_gene: TRBV28
abundance: NA
CDR3aa: CASPTSSYEQYF
CDR3nt: TGTGCCAGCCCCACATCTTCGTACGAGCAGTACTTC

j_gene: TRBJ2-7
d_gene: TRBD2
v_gene: TRBV27
abundance: NA
CDR3aa: CASSLREGTGWEQYF
CDR3nt: TGTGCCAGCAGTTTGCGGGAGGGTACTGGTTGGGAGCAGTACTTC

j_gene: TRBJ1-1
d_gene: NA
v_gene: TRBV25-1
abundance: many
CDR3aa: CASSEGRETEAFF
CDR3nt: TGTGCCAGCAGTGAAGGCAGGGAGACTGAAGCTTTCTTT

j_gene: TRBJ1-2
d_gene: NA
v_gene: TRBV4-1
abundance: many
CDR3aa: CASSQVGRDDWGGYTF
CDR3nt: TGCGCCAGCAGCCAAGTTGGGCGGGACGATTGGGGCGGCTACACCTTC

j_gene: TRBJ1-5
d_gene: NA
v_gene: TRBV12-5
abundance: many
CDR3aa: CASGLTLGHGGQPQHF
CDR3nt: TGTGCTAGTGGTTTGACCCTGGGACACGGGGGTCAGCCCCAGCATTTT

j_gene: TRBJ1-5
d_gene: NA
v_gene: TRBV6-1
abundance: many
CDR3aa: CASSEVGDNQPQHF
CDR3nt: TGTGCCAGCAGTGAAGTGGGGGACAATCAGCCCCAGCATTTT

j_gene: TRBJ2-7
d_gene: NA
v_gene: TRBV5-1
abundance: many
CDR3aa: CASSLAFGSSYEQYF
CDR3nt: TGCGCCAGCAGCTTGGCCTTTGGGAGCTCCTACGAGCAGTACTTC

j_gene: TRBJ1-2
d_gene: NA
v_gene: TRBV12-3/TRBV12-4
abundance: few
CDR3aa: CASSPRPGGTYGYTF
CDR3nt: TGTGCCAGCAGCCCGCGGCCGGGGGGCACCTATGGCTACACCTTC

j_gene: TRBJ1-1
d_gene: TRBD1
v_gene: TRBV19
abundance: many
CDR3aa: CASSRTGLNANTEAFF
CDR3nt: TGTGCCAGTAGTAGGACAGGGTTAAACGCAAACACTGAAGCTTTCTTT

j_gene: TRBJ1-6
d_gene: NA
v_gene: TRBV19
abundance: many
CDR3aa: CASTPRGAMNSPLHF
CDR3nt: TGTGCCAGTACCCCTCGGGGGGCAATGAATTCACCCCTCCACTTT

j_gene: TRBJ2-7
d_gene: TRBD1
v_gene: TRBV7-9
abundance: many
CDR3aa: CASSLRQGAYEQYF
CDR3nt: TGTGCCAGCAGCTTGCGGCAGGGGGCCTACGAGCAGTACTTC

j_gene: TRBJ2-5
d_gene: NA
v_gene: TRBV10-1
abundance: NA
CDR3aa: CASSDEIGTQYF
CDR3nt: TGCGCCAGCAGTGACGAGATCGGGACCCAGTACTTC

j_gene: TRBJ1-2
d_gene: NA
v_gene: TRBV5-8
abundance: NA
CDR3aa: CASSLRSENGYTF
CDR3nt: TGTGCCAGCAGCTTAAGGTCAGAAAATGGCTACACCTTC

j_gene: TRBJ1-2
d_gene: NA
v_gene: TRBV11-2
abundance: few
CDR3aa: CASSFWGEDYGYTF
CDR3nt: TGTGCCAGCAGCTTCTGGGGGGAGGACTATGGCTACACCTTC

j_gene: TRBJ1-1
d_gene: NA
v_gene: TRBV5-7
abundance: many
CDR3aa: CASSLARETEAFF
CDR3nt: TGTGCCAGCAGCTTGGCGCGGGAAACTGAAGCTTTCTTT

j_gene: TRBJ2-7
d_gene: NA
v_gene: TRBV7-2
abundance: NA
CDR3aa: CASRGERSSYEQYF
CDR3nt: TGTGCCAGCAGGGGGGAGAGGAGCTCCTACGAGCAGTACTTC

j_gene: TRBJ1-1
d_gene: NA
v_gene: TRBV20-1
abundance: many
CDR3aa: CSARDLDSANTEAFF
CDR3nt: TGCAGTGCTAGAGACCTCGACAGTGCGAACACTGAAGCTTTCTTT

j_gene: TRBJ1-6
d_gene: TRBD1
v_gene: TRBV12-3/TRBV12-4
abundance: many
CDR3aa: CASTLGTGSSYNSPLHF
CDR3nt: TGTGCCAGCACCTTGGGGACAGGGAGCTCCTATAATTCACCCCTCCACTTT

j_gene: TRBJ1-5
d_gene: TRBD1
v_gene: TRBV20-1
abundance: many
CDR3aa: CSAQDRGRWPQHF
CDR3nt: TGCAGTGCTCAAGACAGGGGTCGGTGGCCCCAGCATTTT

j_gene: TRBJ2-2
d_gene: TRBD1
v_gene: TRBV4-3
abundance: few
CDR3aa: CASSQRQGKLGTGELFF
CDR3nt: TGCGCCAGCAGCCAGAGACAGGGTAAATTAGGCACCGGGGAGCTGTTTTTT

j_gene: TRBJ2-7
d_gene: TRBD1
v_gene: TRBV4-1
abundance: many
CDR3aa: CASSQAPFGTGSYEQYF
CDR3nt: TGCGCCAGCAGCCAAGCGCCGTTCGGGACAGGGTCATACGAGCAGTACTTC

j_gene: TRBJ2-6
d_gene: NA
v_gene: TRBV12-3/TRBV12-4
abundance: many
CDR3aa: CASRPGVTGANVLTF
CDR3nt: TGTGCCAGCAGACCGGGGGTGACGGGGGCCAACGTCCTGACTTTC

j_gene: TRBJ2-7
d_gene: NA
v_gene: TRBV6-1
abundance: NA
CDR3aa: CASSGPLVEQYF
CDR3nt: TGTGCCAGCAGTGGACCCCTCGTCGAGCAGTACTTC

j_gene: TRBJ1-1
d_gene: TRBD1
v_gene: TRBV4-1
abundance: many
CDR3aa: CASSQVGTANTEAFF
CDR3nt: TGCGCCAGCAGCCAAGTTGGGACAGCGAACACTGAAGCTTTCTTT